This T cell receptor (beta chain) appears in the sequencing data of a study of CD8 T cells in ankylosing spondylitis. Regarding the study as a whole: Disease-linked clones, CD8+, were relatively rare in peripheral blood.

Concerning this clonotype itself: The antigen is undetermined.

5'-RACE, quantitative and with molecular barcodes, yielded the TCR beta libraries. TCRdb reprocessed the 5' RACE reads with MiXCR, giving one entry per CDR3 protein. This table has about 250,000 distinct CDR3 sequences, approximately 30% appearing once. The V and J ends lost 8 bases and 7 bases respectively, with 17 bases between them. Germline assignment: CDR1 GTSNPN and CDR2 SVGIG (reference sequence). The CDR3 spans 12 residues. The source of this sequence is a male donor with ankylosing spondylitis or in good health (not recorded which). This rearrangement joins TRBV30 to TRBJ1-2; a possible D gene is TRBD1 (5 bases). Material for sequencing was blood, either unsorted or a sorted T cell fraction (not recorded which). Here the CDR3 DNA reads TGTGCCCGCACAGGCGTCGGGGGTGGCTACACCTTC. This sequence encodes CARTGVGGGYTF.